The rows below give T cell receptor beta chains drawn from one sample of a study of blood T cell repertoires in COVID-19. TCRdb's copy holds only in-frame clones and misses some; the assay was immunoSEQ multiplex PCR. The table shows some 240,000 clones, with around 90% occurring only once. Sequencing input: peripheral blood. Receptors originate from a woman aged 60-70 years with COVID-19, enrolled during active disease. Each CDR3 is given with its conserved first and last residue. A D gene is named only where the DNA matches it firmly. Clone sizes are given selectively: once, few, many, or a class where the clone is expanded.

D gene | J gene | clone size | V gene | CDR3 DNA | CDR3 protein
TRBD1 | TRBJ1-5 | - | TRBV27 | TGTGCCAGCAGTCCGGGGACAGATTTAGAACTCAATCAGCCCCAGCATTTT | CASSPGTDLELNQPQHF
- | TRBJ2-5 | once | TRBV7-9 | TGTGCCAGCAGCATAACAGGGAATCAAGAGACCCAGTACTTC | CASSITGNQETQYF
- | TRBJ1-6 | - | TRBV30 | TGTGCCTGGAGTCGGCAGGGAAATTCACCCCTCCACTTT | CAWSRQGNSPLHF
- | TRBJ2-1 | once | TRBV7-2 | TGTGCCAGCAGCTTGTTCCCCAAATATGAGCAGTTCTTC | CASSLFPKYEQFF
TRBD1 | TRBJ1-1 | - | TRBV12-3/TRBV12-4 | TGTGCCAGCAACAGGGGCATGAACACTGAAGCTTTCTTT | CASNRGMNTEAFF
TRBD1 | TRBJ1-1 | - | TRBV2 | TGTGCCAGCAGGCAACCCGGGACAGGGGGACACACTGAAGCTTTCTTT | CASRQPGTGGHTEAFF
- | TRBJ2-3 | - | TRBV9 | TGTGCCAGCAGCGTAGCAATCCTTAAGGGGTCGGGCACAGATACGCAGTATTTT | CASSVAILKGSGTDTQYF
TRBD1 | TRBJ1-4 | - | TRBV6-2/TRBV6-3 | TGTGCCAGCAGCCGCCGGACAGGGGGTGGCGAAAAACTGTTTTTT | CASSRRTGGGEKLFF
- | TRBJ2-1 | - | TRBV27 | TGTGCCAGCAGGCCCGGTGGGGGGTGGTATGAGCAGTTCTTC | CASRPGGGWYEQFF
TRBD1 | TRBJ2-7 | - | TRBV19 | TGTGCCAGTAGTGAGATGGGACAGGGGGTTCGGCAGTACTTC | CASSEMGQGVRQYF
- | TRBJ2-2 | - | TRBV7-2 | TGTGCCAGCAGAAACAGCTTAGGAGGGACCGGGGAGCTGTTTTTT | CASRNSLGGTGELFF
TRBD1 | TRBJ2-4 | - | TRBV6-6 | TGTGCCAGCAGTTACGAGGGACAGCCAGAAAACATTCAGTACTTC | CASSYEGQPENIQYF
TRBD1 | TRBJ1-5 | - | TRBV2 | TGTGCCAGCAGTGTTAGATTGGACAGGGGAGGTGTTGGGAGCAATCAGCCCCAGCATTTT | CASSVRLDRGGVGSNQPQHF
TRBD1 | TRBJ2-1 | - | TRBV24-1 | TGTGCCACCAGTGAGGCCGGGACAGGGTTTGACAATGAGCAGTTCTTC | CATSEAGTGFDNEQFF